The clone carrying this TCR beta chain was observed a few times. This specimen belongs to a study of blood T cells in healthy people across ages. Then a second PCR, running about 7 to 11 cycles, was carried out with a sample-barcoded 5' primer and a J-beta primer mix. Carrying 12 random nucleotides, a template-switch adaptor labeled each individual cDNA molecule. There were at least 2.5 million CDR3-containing paired-end reads obtained from each sample. TCRdb independently ran MiXCR on the 5' RACE reads; one entry per CDR3 protein. The sample consists of approximately 830,000 distinct CDR3 sequences, 62% of them appearing once. Trimming removed 8 bases from V and 0 bases from J, with 11 bases in between. This CDR3 region has 13 residues. From germline, CDR1 is MDHEN and CDR2 SYDVKM.

The chain is built from TRBV28 and TRBJ2-7, with D perhaps matching TRBD1 (5 bases). This TCR derives from a man aged 25 to 40 in good health. Sequences were obtained from blood. As DNA, the CDR3 is TGTGCCAGCGGAGACAGTAGCTCCTACGAGCAGTACTTC. This translates into CASGDSSSYEQYF.